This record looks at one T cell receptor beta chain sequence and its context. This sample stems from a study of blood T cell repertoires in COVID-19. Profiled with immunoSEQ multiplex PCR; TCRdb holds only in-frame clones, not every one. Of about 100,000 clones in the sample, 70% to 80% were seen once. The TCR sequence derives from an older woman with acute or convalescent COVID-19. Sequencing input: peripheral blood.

The CDR3 nucleotides are TGCGCCAGCAGCTTGGGGGACAGGGGGCGGACTGAAGCTTTCTTT. It codes for CASSLGDRGRTEAFF. The chain uses TRBV5-1 and TRBJ1-1; TRBD1 matches 12 bases. V dropped 0 bases and J dropped 5; count of bases not matched to a gene: 2. The CDR3 has 15 residues. Germline loops: CDR1 SGHRS, CDR2 YFSETQ.